This T cell receptor beta chain comes out of a study of tumor-infiltrating lymphocytes in primary liver carcinoma. This clonotype has just a few counts. It was unsorted whole blood that yielded blood RNA, and germline DNA was also extracted. With approximately 470 ng total RNA as template and a constant-region primer, TCR beta cDNA was made. Nested multiplex PCR, run for three rounds with slightly modified ARM-PCR, yielded TCR beta libraries. In TCRdb, the multiplex PCR reads were re-called with MiXCR into one record per CDR3 protein. The sample lists just over 300,000 distinct CDR3 sequences, nearly 60% occurring once. This receptor was obtained from a woman in her 30s with primary liver carcinoma and hepatitis B virus infection. Sequencing was carried out using peripheral blood.

CDR3 coding DNA: TGTGCCAGCAGGGAAAGCATACTCTTCTACAATGAGCAGTTCTTC. Translating gives CASRESILFYNEQFF. The rearrangement uses TRBV6-1 and TRBJ2-1, with D uncertain. This CDR3 comprises 15 residues. V lost 6 bases to trimming and J lost 3 bases, with 15 bases between them. The germline V gene encodes CDR1 MNHNS and CDR2 SASEGT.